This T cell receptor beta chain came from a study of blood T cell repertoires in COVID-19. Whole-study context: Whether acute or convalescent, the COVID-19 samples came from the United States, Italy and Spain.

How the authors handled the data: The assay estimated nucleated cells by amplifying reference gene primers. Clones were read by immunoSEQ multiplex PCR, and TCRdb kept only the in-frame ones, dropping some. Clone size and V and J calls were adopted from that table, with D and trimming inferred from the DNA. The repertoire holds some 100,000 clones, with almost 90% as singletons. The TCR comes from a human donor with active COVID-19. The donor label of this sample is uncertain. Sequencing input: peripheral blood.

CDR3 region: CASSLAQGAIGQPQHF. The CDR3 DNA reads TGTGCCAGCAGCTTGGCCCAGGGGGCGATAGGGCAGCCCCAGCATTTT. The chain has TRBV5-6 and TRBJ1-5; 8 bases agree with TRBD1. Germline V lookup: CDR1 SGHDT, CDR2 YYEEEE. J gave up 7 bases and V 0 bases, and 9 bases lay outside the gene matches. The CDR3 spans 16 residues.